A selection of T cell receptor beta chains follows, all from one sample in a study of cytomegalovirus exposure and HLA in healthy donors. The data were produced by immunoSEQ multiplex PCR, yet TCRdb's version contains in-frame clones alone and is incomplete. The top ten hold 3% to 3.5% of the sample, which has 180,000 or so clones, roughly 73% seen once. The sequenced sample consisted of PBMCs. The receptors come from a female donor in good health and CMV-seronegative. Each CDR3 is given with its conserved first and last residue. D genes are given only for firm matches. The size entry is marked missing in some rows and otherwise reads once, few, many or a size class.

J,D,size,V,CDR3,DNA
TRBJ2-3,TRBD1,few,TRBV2,CASILQGVNTDTQYF,TGTGCCAGTATATTACAGGGGGTGAACACAGATACGCAGTATTTT
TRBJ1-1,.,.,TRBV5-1,CASSLWGEVSEAFF,TGCGCCAGCAGCTTATGGGGGGAGGTTTCTGAAGCTTTCTTT
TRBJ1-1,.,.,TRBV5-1,CASSLVDPGKTEAFF,TGCGCCAGCAGCTTGGTTGATCCAGGGAAAACTGAAGCTTTCTTT
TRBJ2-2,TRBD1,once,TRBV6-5,CASSYGGTGGHGELFF,TGTGCCAGCAGTTACGGAGGGACAGGGGGCCACGGGGAGCTGTTTTTT
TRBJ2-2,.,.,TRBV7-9,CASSLAGAVNTGELFF,TGTGCCAGCAGCTTAGCGGGAGCTGTCAACACCGGGGAGCTGTTTTTT
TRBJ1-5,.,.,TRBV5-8,CASSPDDLPQHF,TGTGCCAGCAGCCCGGATGACTTGCCCCAGCATTTT
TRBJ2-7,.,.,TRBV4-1,CASSQEPAHWEYF,TGCGCCAGCAGCCAAGAACCAGCGCACTGGGAGTACTTC
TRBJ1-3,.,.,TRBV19,CASSIDGGARGNTIYF,TGTGCCAGTAGTATAGATGGGGGCGCGAGAGGAAACACCATATATTTT
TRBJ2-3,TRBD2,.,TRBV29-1,CSVAGLAGRTDTQYF,TGCAGCGTTGCCGGACTAGCGGGGCGCACAGATACGCAGTATTTT
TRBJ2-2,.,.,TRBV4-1,CASSQDPRQGLTGELFF,TGCGCCAGCAGCCAAGATCCTAGGCAGGGCCTCACCGGGGAGCTGTTTTTT
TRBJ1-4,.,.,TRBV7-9,CASSSGHETVLNEKLFF,TGTGCCAGCAGCTCGGGTCACGAGACAGTGCTTAATGAAAAACTGTTTTTT
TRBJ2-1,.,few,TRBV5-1,CASSPSGGRQFF,TGCGCCAGCAGCCCCTCGGGCGGGCGACAGTTCTTC
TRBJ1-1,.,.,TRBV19,CASNTGPMNTEAFF,TGTGCCAGTAATACAGGCCCGATGAACACTGAAGCTTTCTTT
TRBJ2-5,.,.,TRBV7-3,CASSLWGRGQETQYF,TGTGCCAGCAGCTTATGGGGTAGGGGTCAAGAGACCCAGTACTTC
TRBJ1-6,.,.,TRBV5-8,CASSWSGGQGRSPLHF,TGTGCCAGCAGCTGGAGCGGGGGGCAGGGGAGATCACCCCTCCACTTT
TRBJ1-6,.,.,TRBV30,CAWSAWSNSPLHF,TGTGCCTGGAGTGCTTGGAGTAATTCACCCCTCCACTTT
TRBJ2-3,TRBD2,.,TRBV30,CAWSVGLGLAGPTDTQYF,TGTGCCTGGAGTGTAGGTCTCGGACTAGCGGGTCCCACAGATACGCAGTATTTT
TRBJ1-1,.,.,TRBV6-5,CASSYRDLSEAFF,TGTGCCAGCAGTTATCGGGATCTCTCTGAAGCTTTCTTT
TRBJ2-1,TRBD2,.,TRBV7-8,CASSSELRIAGGSNEQFF,TGTGCCAGCAGCTCGGAACTTAGAATAGCGGGAGGATCCAATGAGCAGTTCTTC
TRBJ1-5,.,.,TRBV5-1,CASSVTGSNQPQHF,TGCGCCAGCAGTGTAACGGGAAGCAATCAGCCCCAGCATTTT
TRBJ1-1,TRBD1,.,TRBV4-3,CASSRTYRGVGKGTEAFF,TGCGCCAGCAGCCGGACCTACAGGGGGGTCGGTAAAGGGACTGAAGCTTTCTTT
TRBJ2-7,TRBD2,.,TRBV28,CAGSFAGTSVDEQYF,TGTGCCGGCAGTTTTGCCGGGACTAGCGTCGACGAGCAGTACTTC
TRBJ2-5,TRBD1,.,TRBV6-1,CASTGDRGLGETQYF,TGTGCCAGCACCGGGGACAGGGGATTAGGTGAGACCCAGTACTTC
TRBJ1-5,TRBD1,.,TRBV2,CASSGTGGNQPQHF,TGTGCCAGCAGCGGGACAGGGGGCAATCAGCCCCAGCATTTT
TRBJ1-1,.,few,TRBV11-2,CASSWDMNTEAFF,TGTGCCAGCAGCTGGGACATGAACACTGAAGCTTTCTTT
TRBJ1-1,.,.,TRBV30,CAWSVQSRQYNTEAFF,TGTGCCTGGAGTGTACAGTCCCGGCAATACAACACTGAAGCTTTCTTT
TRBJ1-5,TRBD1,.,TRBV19,CAMTGGAGLGNQPQHF,TGTGCCATGACAGGGGGCGCAGGTTTGGGCAATCAGCCCCAGCATTTT
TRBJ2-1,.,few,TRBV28,CASAPAKGYNEQFF,TGTGCCAGCGCCCCGGCCAAGGGGTACAATGAGCAGTTCTTC
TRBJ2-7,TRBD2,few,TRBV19,CASSIGPLAGGHYEQYF,TGTGCCAGTAGTATTGGGCCCCTAGCGGGGGGGCACTACGAGCAGTACTTC
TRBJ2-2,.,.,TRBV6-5,CASRGLLSPGELFF,TGTGCCAGCAGAGGACTGCTGAGTCCCGGGGAGCTGTTTTTT
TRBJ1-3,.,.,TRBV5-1,CASSLVANGNTIYF,TGCGCCAGCAGCTTGGTGGCAAATGGAAACACCATATATTTT
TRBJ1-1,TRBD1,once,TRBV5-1,CASSWDSNTEAFF,TGCGCCAGCAGCTGGGACAGCAACACTGAAGCTTTCTTT
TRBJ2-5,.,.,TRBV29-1,CSVPRGSLSYQETQYF,TGCAGCGTTCCTCGGGGATCCCTATCTTACCAAGAGACCCAGTACTTC
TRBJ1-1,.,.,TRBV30,CAWTGRAEAFF,TGTGCCTGGACAGGGAGGGCTGAAGCTTTCTTT
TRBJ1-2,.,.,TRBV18,CASSPRNYETPMNYGYTF,TGTGCCAGCTCACCACGGAACTATGAGACTCCAATGAACTATGGCTACACCTTC
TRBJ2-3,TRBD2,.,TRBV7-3,CASSGRSGRAEDTQYF,TGTGCCAGCAGCGGTCGCAGCGGGAGGGCCGAAGATACGCAGTATTTT
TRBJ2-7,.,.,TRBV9,CASSDRAEDYEQYF,TGTGCCAGCAGCGACAGGGCCGAGGATTATGAGCAGTACTTC
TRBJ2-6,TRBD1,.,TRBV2,CASSERSGGSGANVLTF,TGTGCCAGCAGTGAGAGGTCAGGGGGCTCTGGGGCCAACGTCCTGACTTTC
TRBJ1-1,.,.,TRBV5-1,CASRTRRGTEAFF,TGCGCCAGCAGAACCCGGAGGGGCACTGAAGCTTTCTTT
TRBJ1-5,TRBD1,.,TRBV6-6,CASTPGQDSNQPQHF,TGTGCCAGCACCCCGGGACAGGATTCCAATCAGCCCCAGCATTTT
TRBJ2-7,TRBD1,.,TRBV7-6,CASSLADRQGPSSYEQYF,TGTGCCAGCAGCTTAGCCGACCGACAGGGCCCCAGCTCCTACGAGCAGTACTTC
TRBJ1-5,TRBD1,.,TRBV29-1,CSVGTGDNQPQHF,TGCAGCGTGGGGACAGGGGACAATCAGCCCCAGCATTTT
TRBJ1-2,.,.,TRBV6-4,CASSDATVANYGYTF,TGTGCCAGCAGTGACGCAACAGTAGCTAACTATGGCTACACCTTC
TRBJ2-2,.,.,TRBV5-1,CASSLEEGGTGELFF,TGCGCCAGCAGCTTGGAGGAGGGGGGGACCGGGGAGCTGTTTTTT
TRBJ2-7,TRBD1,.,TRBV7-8,CASSYTGTGVYEQYF,TGTGCCAGCAGCTACACCGGGACAGGGGTCTACGAGCAGTACTTC
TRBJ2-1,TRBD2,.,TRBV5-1,CASSLGGTSINEQFF,TGCGCCAGCAGCTTGGGGGGGACTAGTATTAATGAGCAGTTCTTC
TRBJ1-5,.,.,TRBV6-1,CASRVDWNQPQHF,TGTGCCAGCAGGGTAGATTGGAATCAGCCCCAGCATTTT